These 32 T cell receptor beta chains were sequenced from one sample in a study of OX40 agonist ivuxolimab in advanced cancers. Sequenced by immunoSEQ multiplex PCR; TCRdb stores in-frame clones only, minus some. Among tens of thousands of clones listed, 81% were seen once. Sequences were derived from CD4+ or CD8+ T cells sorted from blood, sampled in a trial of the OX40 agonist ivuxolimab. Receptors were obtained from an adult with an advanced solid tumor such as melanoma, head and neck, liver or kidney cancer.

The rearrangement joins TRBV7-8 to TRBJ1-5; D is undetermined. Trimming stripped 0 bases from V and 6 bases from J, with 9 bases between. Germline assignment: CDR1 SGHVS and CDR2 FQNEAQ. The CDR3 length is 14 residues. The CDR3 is CASSLAGWGQPQHF. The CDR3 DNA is TGTGCCAGCAGCTTAGCTGGTTGGGGTCAGCCCCAGCATTTT.

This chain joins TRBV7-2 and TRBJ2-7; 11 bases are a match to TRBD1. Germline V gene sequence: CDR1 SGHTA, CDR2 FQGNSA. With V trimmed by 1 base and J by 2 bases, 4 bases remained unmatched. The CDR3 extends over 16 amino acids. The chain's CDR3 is CASSLVAGQGAYEQYF. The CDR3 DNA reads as TGTGCCAGCAGCTTAGTAGCGGGACAGGGGGCCTACGAGCAGTACTTC.

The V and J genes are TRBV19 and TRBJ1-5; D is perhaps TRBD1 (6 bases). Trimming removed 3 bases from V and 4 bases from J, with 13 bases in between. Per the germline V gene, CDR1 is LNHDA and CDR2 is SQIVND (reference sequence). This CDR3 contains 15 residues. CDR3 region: CASSISQGRNQPQHF. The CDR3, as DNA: TGTGCCAGTAGTATCAGCCAGGGGCGTAATCAGCCCCAGCATTTT.

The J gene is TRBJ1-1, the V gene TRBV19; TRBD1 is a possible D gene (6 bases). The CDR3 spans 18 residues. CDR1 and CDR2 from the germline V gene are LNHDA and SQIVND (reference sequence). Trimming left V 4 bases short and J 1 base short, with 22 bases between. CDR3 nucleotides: TGTGCCAGTAGTAAACTTTGGGGGCAGGGGATGCGGAACACTGAAGCTTTCTTT. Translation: CASSKLWGQGMRNTEAFF.

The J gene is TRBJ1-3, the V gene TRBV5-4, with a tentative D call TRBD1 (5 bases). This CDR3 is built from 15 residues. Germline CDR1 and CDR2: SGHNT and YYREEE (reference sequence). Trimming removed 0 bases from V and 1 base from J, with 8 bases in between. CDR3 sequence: CASSLDGGSGNTIYF. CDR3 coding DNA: TGTGCCAGCAGCTTGGATGGGGGATCTGGAAACACCATATATTTT.

CDR3 sequence (DNA): TGCAGCGTTGAAGTCATGACACGGGGGTTCTCTGGAAACACCATATATTTT. This sequence encodes CSVEVMTRGFSGNTIYF. This sequence joins TRBV29-1 and TRBJ1-3; weak D call: TRBD1 (5 bases). The CDR3 covers 17 residues. The germline V gene has CDR1 SQVTM and CDR2 ANQGSEA. The germline V and J ends were trimmed by 1 base and 0 bases, with 16 bases remaining between them.

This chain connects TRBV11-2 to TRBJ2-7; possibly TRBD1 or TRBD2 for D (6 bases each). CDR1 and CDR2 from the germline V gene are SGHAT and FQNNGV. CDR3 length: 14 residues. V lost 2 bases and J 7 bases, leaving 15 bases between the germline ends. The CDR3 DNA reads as TGTGCCAGCAGCTTATATGAGGGGGGAAAGGAGCAGTACTTC. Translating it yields CASSLYEGGKEQYF.

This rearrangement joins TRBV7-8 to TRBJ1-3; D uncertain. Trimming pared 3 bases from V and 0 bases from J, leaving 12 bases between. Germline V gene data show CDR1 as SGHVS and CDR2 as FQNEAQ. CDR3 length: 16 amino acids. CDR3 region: CASSFGPGASGNTIYF. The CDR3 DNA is TGTGCCAGCAGCTTCGGGCCCGGAGCCTCTGGAAACACCATATATTTT.

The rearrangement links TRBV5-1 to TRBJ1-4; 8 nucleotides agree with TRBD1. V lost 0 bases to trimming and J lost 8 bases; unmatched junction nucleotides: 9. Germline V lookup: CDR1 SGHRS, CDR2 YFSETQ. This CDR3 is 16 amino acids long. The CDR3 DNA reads TGCGCCAGCAGCTTGGGACAGGGGTCGTTTGGAGAAAAACTGTTTTTT. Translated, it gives CASSLGQGSFGEKLFF.

This chain's CDR3 is CSVGDGEAFF. The CDR3 bases are TGCAGCGTTGGTGACGGTGAAGCTTTCTTT. The V and J genes are TRBV29-1 and TRBJ1-1, with unresolved D. This CDR3 is built from 10 residues. The V end was cut by 4 bases, the J end by 7 bases, with 7 bases between. The germline CDR1 and CDR2 sequences are SQVTM and ANQGSEA. Combining the CDR3 with reference TRBV29-1 and TRBJ1-1 gives the whole variable domain SAVISQKPSRDICQRGTSLTIQCQVDSQVTMMFWYRQQPGQSLTLIATANQGSEATYESGFVIDKFPISRPNLTFSTLTVSNMSPEDSSIYLCSVGDGEAFFGQGTRLTVV.

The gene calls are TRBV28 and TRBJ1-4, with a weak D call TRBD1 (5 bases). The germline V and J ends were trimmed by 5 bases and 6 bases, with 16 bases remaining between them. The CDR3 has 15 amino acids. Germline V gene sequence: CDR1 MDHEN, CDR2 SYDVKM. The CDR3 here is CASSPYSGGDEKLFF. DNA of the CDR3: TGTGCCAGCAGTCCCTACTCGGGGGGAGATGAAAAACTGTTTTTT.

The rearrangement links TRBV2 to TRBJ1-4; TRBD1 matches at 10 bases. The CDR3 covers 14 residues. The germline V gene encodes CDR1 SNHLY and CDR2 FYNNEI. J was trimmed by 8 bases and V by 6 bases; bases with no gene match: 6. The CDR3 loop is CASSTGTGVEKLFF. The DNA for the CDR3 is TGTGCCAGCAGCACCGGGACAGGGGTCGAAAAACTGTTTTTT.

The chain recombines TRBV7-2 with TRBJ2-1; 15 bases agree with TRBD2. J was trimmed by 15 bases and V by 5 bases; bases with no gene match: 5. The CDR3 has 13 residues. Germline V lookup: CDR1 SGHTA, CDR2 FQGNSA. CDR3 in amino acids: CASSPGLAGGRFF. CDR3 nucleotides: TGTGCCAGCAGCCCGGGACTAGCGGGAGGTCGGTTCTTC.

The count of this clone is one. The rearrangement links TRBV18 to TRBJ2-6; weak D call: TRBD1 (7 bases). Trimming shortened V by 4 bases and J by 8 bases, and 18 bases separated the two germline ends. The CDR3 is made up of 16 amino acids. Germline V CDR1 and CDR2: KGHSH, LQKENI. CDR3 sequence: CASSLGGQLVSNVLTF. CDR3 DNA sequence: TGTGCCAGCTCACTGGGGGGACAGTTGGTGTCCAACGTCCTGACTTTC.

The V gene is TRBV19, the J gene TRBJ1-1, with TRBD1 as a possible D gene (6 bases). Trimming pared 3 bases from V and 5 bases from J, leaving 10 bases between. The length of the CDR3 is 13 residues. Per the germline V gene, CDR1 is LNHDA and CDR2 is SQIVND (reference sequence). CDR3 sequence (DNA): TGTGCCAGTAGTATCACAGGGTCGACTGAAGCTTTCTTT. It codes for CASSITGSTEAFF. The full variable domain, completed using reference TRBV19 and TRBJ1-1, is DGGITQSPKYLFRKEGQNVTLSCEQNLNHDAMYWYRQDPGQGLRLIYYSQIVNDFQKGDIAEGYSVSREKKESFPLTVTSAQKNPTAFYLCASSITGSTEAFFGQGTRLTVV.

DNA for the CDR3: TGTGCCAGCAGCCCGATTAAGCATGCCAGGGACTTGAACACTGAAGCTTTCTTT. Translated, it gives CASSPIKHARDLNTEAFF. V is TRBV7-9 and J is TRBJ1-1; D might be TRBD1 (5 bases). The CDR3 covers 18 residues. Trimming stripped 5 bases from V and 0 bases from J, with 22 bases between. Germline V CDR1 and CDR2: SEHNR, FQNEAQ (reference sequence).

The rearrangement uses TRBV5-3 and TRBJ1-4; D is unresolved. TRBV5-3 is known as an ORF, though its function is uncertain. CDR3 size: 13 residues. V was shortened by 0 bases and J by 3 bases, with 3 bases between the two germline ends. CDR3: CARSLVPNEKLFF. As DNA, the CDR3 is TGTGCCAGAAGCTTGGTGCCTAATGAAAAACTGTTTTTT.

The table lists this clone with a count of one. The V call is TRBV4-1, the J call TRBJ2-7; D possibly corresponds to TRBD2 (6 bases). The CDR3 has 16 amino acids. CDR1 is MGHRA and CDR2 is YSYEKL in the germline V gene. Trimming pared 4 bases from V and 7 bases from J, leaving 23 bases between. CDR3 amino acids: CASSPRRATFMQEQYF. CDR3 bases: TGCGCCAGCAGCCCACGGAGGGCAACCTTTATGCAGGAGCAGTACTTC.

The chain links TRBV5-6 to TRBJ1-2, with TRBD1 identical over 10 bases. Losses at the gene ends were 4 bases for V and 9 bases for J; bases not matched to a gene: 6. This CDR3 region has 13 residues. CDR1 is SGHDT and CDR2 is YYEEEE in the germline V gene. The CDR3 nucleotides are TGTGCCAGCAGCCCGAGACAGGGGGCTAGCTACACCTTC. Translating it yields CASSPRQGASYTF. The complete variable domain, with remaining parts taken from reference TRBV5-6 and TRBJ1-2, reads DAGVTQSPTHLIKTRGQQVTLRCSPKSGHDTVSWYQQALGQGPQFIFQYYEEEERQRGNFPDRFSGHQFPNYSSELNVNALLLGDSALYLCASSPRQGASYTFGSGTRLTVV.

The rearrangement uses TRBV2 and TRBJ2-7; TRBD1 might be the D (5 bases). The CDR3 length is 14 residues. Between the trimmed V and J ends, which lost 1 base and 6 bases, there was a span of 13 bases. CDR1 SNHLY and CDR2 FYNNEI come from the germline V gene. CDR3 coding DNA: TGTGCCAGCAGTGAAGGGGGCTTTTTCTCCGAGCAGTACTTC. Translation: CASSEGGFFSEQYF.

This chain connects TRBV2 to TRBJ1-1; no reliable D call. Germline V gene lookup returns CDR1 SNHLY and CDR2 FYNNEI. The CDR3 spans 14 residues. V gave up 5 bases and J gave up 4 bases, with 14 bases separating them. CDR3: CASSRSRGGTEAFF. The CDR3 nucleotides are TGTGCCAGCAGTCGGTCGCGAGGAGGCACTGAAGCTTTCTTT.

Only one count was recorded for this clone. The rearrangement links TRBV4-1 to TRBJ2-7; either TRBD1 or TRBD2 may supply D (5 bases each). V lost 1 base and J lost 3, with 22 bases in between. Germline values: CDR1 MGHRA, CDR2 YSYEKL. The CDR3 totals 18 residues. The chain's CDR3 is CASSQGPAGGSVLYEQYF. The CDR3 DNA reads TGCGCCAGCAGCCAAGGCCCTGCTGGGGGTTCTGTACTCTACGAGCAGTACTTC.

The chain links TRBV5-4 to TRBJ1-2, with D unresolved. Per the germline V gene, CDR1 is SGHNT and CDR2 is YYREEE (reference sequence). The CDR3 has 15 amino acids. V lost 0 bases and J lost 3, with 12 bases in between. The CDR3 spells CASSLADTRDYGYTF. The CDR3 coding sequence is TGTGCCAGCAGCTTGGCAGACACCCGGGACTATGGCTACACCTTC.

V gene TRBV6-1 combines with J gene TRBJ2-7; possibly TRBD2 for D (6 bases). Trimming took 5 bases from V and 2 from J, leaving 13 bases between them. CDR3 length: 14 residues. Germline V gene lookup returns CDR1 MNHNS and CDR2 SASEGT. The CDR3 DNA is TGTGCCAGCAGTCGCGCTAGCGCCACCTACGAGCAGTACTTC. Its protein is CASSRASATYEQYF.

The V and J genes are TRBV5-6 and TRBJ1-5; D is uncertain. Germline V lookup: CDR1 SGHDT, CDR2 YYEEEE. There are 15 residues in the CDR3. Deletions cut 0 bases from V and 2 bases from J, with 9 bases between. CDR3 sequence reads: CASSLGAQGNQPQHF. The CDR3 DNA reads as TGTGCCAGCAGCTTGGGGGCCCAGGGCAATCAGCCCCAGCATTTT.

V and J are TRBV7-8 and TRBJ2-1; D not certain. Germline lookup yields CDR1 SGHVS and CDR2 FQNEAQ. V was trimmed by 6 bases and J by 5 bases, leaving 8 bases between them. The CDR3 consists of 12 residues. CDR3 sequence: CASSSLNNEQFF. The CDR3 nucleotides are TGTGCCAGCAGTTCCCTTAACAATGAGCAGTTCTTC.

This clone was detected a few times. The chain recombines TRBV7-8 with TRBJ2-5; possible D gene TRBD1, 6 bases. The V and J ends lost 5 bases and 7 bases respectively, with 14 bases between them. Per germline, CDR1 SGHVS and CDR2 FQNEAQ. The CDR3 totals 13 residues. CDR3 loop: CASSEGVMGTQYF. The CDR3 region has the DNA TGTGCCAGCAGCGAGGGGGTAATGGGGACCCAGTACTTC. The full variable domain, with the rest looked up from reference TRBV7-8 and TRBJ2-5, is GAGVSQSPRYKVAKRGQDVALRCDPISGHVSLFWYQQALGQGPEFLTYFQNEAQLDKSGLPSDRFFAERPEGSVSTLKIQRTQQEDSAVYLCASSEGVMGTQYFGPGTRLLVL.

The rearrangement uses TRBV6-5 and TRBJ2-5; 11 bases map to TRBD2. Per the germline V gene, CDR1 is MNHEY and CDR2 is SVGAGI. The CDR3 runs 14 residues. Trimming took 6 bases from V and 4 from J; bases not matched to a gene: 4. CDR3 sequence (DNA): TGTGCCAGCAGCGGGACTAGCGGTGGAGAGACCCAGTACTTC. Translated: CASSGTSGGETQYF.

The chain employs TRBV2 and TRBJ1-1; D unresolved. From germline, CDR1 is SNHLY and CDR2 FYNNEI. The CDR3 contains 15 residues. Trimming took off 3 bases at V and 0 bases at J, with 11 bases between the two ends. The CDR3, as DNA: TGTGCCAGCAGTGAGTCGGCCATGATGAACACTGAAGCTTTCTTT. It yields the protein CASSESAMMNTEAFF.

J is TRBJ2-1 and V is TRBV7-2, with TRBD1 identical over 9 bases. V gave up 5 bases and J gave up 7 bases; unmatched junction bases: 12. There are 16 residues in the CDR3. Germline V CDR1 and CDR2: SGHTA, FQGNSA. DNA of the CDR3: TGTGCCAGCAGCCCCGGCCTGGGACAGGGTCCAAATGAGCAGTTCTTC. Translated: CASSPGLGQGPNEQFF.

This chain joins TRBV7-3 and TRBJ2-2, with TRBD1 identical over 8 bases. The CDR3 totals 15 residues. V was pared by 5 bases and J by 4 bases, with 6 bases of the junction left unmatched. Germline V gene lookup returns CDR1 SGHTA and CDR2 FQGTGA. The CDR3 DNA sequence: TGTGCCAGCAGCGTACAGGGGGGCACCACCGGGGAGCTGTTTTTT. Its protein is CASSVQGGTTGELFF. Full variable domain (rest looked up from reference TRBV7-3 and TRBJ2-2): GAGVSQTPSNKVTEKGKYVELRCDPISGHTALYWYRQSLGQGPEFLIYFQGTGAADDSGLPNDRFFAVRPEGSVSTLKIQRTERGDSAVYLCASSVQGGTTGELFFGEGSRLTVL.

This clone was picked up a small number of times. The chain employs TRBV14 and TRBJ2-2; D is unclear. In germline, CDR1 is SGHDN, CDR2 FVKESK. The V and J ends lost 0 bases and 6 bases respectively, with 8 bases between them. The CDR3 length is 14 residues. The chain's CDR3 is CASSQDYKAGELFF. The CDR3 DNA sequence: TGTGCCAGCAGCCAAGATTACAAGGCCGGGGAGCTGTTTTTT.